The rows below give T cell receptor beta chains drawn from one sample of a study of blood T cell repertoires in COVID-19. The table came from immunoSEQ multiplex PCR; TCRdb's copy has only in-frame clones and leaves some out. The repertoire holds some 200,000 clones, approximately 90% seen once, with roughly 5.6% in the top ten. Input material: peripheral blood. The receptor set was obtained from a man in his forties with active or convalescent COVID-19. CDR3s include the opening cysteine and the closing phenylalanine or tryptophan. D genes are given only for firm matches. Rows give clone size only sometimes, using once, few, many, or a class for an expanded clone.

CDR3: CASSPEVSDEQFF
DNA: TGTGCCAGCTCACCCGAGGTGTCGGATGAGCAGTTCTTC
size: .
V: TRBV18
length: 13
J: TRBJ2-1
D: .

CDR3: CASSFRTPMGEQYF
DNA: TGTGCCAGCAGCTTCCGGACACCCATGGGTGAGCAGTACTTC
size: .
V: TRBV11-3
length: 14
J: TRBJ2-7
D: .

CDR3: CASSSGLADYTGELFF
DNA: TGTGCCAGCAGCTCGGGACTAGCGGATTACACCGGGGAGCTGTTTTTT
size: .
V: TRBV7-9
length: 16
J: TRBJ2-2
D: TRBD2

CDR3: CASSQDLAGVYNEQFF
DNA: TGTGCCAGCAGCCAAGACCTAGCGGGGGTCTACAATGAGCAGTTCTTC
size: .
V: TRBV3-1/TRBV3-2
length: 16
J: TRBJ2-1
D: TRBD2

CDR3: CASSDSGTGMGKTQYF
DNA: TGTGCCAGCAGTGACTCCGGGACAGGGATGGGAAAGACCCAGTACTTC
size: .
V: TRBV2
length: 16
J: TRBJ2-5
D: TRBD1

CDR3: CASSRDRGYEQYF
DNA: TGTGCCAGTAGCCGGGACAGGGGCTACGAGCAGTACTTC
size: .
V: TRBV19
length: 13
J: TRBJ2-7
D: TRBD1

CDR3: CASSTSGTSGDHTDTQYF
DNA: TGTGCCAGCAGCACTTCCGGGACTAGCGGCGACCACACAGATACGCAGTATTTT
size: .
V: TRBV21-1
length: 18
J: TRBJ2-3
D: .

CDR3: CASSAGDRRPNQPQHF
DNA: TGTGCCAGCAGTGCTGGTGACAGGAGACCCAATCAGCCCCAGCATTTT
size: .
V: TRBV6-1
length: 16
J: TRBJ1-5
D: .

CDR3: CASSKVGQGRMGQPQHF
DNA: TGTGCCAGCAGCAAGGTAGGACAGGGCAGGATGGGACAGCCCCAGCATTTT
size: .
V: TRBV2
length: 17
J: TRBJ1-5
D: TRBD1

CDR3: CASSGGTGNYEQYF
DNA: TGTGCCAGCAGCGGAGGGACAGGGAATTACGAGCAGTACTTC
size: .
V: TRBV7-2
length: 14
J: TRBJ2-7
D: TRBD1

CDR3: CASSLGKRTSGRAEQYF
DNA: TGCGCCAGCAGCTTGGGAAAGCGGACTAGCGGGAGGGCCGAGCAGTACTTC
size: .
V: TRBV5-1
length: 17
J: TRBJ2-7
D: TRBD2

CDR3: CASSFTGAWNTGELFF
DNA: TGTGCCAGCAGCTTTACGGGAGCTTGGAACACCGGGGAGCTGTTTTTT
size: .
V: TRBV7-8
length: 16
J: TRBJ2-2
D: .

CDR3: CASRQPGQKNSNQPQHF
DNA: TGTGCCAGCAGGCAACCGGGACAGAAAAATAGCAATCAGCCCCAGCATTTT
size: .
V: TRBV21-1
length: 17
J: TRBJ1-5
D: .

CDR3: CASSDTTDRHMISGNTIYF
DNA: TGTGCCAGCAGTGACACCACTGACCGACACATGATCTCTGGAAACACCATATATTTT
size: .
V: TRBV6-4
length: 19
J: TRBJ1-3
D: .

CDR3: CASSLPGQGQPQHF
DNA: TGTGCCAGCAGCCTTCCGGGACAGGGACAGCCCCAGCATTTT
size: .
V: TRBV5-6
length: 14
J: TRBJ1-5
D: TRBD1

CDR3: CASSYLRGVVYGYTF
DNA: TGTGCCAGCAGTTATCTCCGGGGGGTGGTCTATGGCTACACCTTC
size: .
V: TRBV28
length: 15
J: TRBJ1-2
D: .

CDR3: CATSEDPWLTNYGYTF
DNA: TGTGCCACCAGCGAGGATCCCTGGTTGACTAACTATGGCTACACCTTC
size: .
V: TRBV15
length: 16
J: TRBJ1-2
D: .

CDR3: CASSHWDSSTNEKLFF
DNA: TGCGCCAGCAGTCATTGGGACAGCTCAACTAATGAAAAACTGTTTTTT
size: .
V: TRBV23-1
length: 16
J: TRBJ1-4
D: TRBD1

CDR3: CASRNTYEQYF
DNA: TGTGCCAGCAGAAACACCTACGAGCAGTACTTC
size: .
V: TRBV6-5
length: 11
J: TRBJ2-7
D: .

CDR3: CAISESGYGGPGNQPQHF
DNA: TGTGCCATCAGTGAGTCCGGGTACGGGGGGCCTGGCAATCAGCCCCAGCATTTT
size: few
V: TRBV10-3
length: 18
J: TRBJ1-5
D: .

CDR3: CASSVGGGNYGYTF
DNA: TGTGCCAGCAGCGTAGGGGGCGGTAACTATGGCTACACCTTC
size: .
V: TRBV9
length: 14
J: TRBJ1-2
D: .

CDR3: CSVRGQHSGSVTGELFF
DNA: TGCAGCGTGAGGGGACAGCACTCAGGATCTGTCACCGGGGAGCTGTTTTTT
size: .
V: TRBV29-1
length: 17
J: TRBJ2-2
D: TRBD1

CDR3: CASSTPGQGNQPQHF
DNA: TGTGCCAGCAGTACTCCGGGACAGGGGAATCAGCCCCAGCATTTT
size: once
V: TRBV28
length: 15
J: TRBJ1-5
D: TRBD1

CDR3: CASSRGGTDGEQYF
DNA: TGTGCCAGCAGTCGGGGCGGGACTGATGGCGAGCAGTACTTC
size: .
V: TRBV9
length: 14
J: TRBJ2-7
D: .